This T cell receptor beta chain stems from a study of T cell repertoires in cytomegalovirus infection. At the level of the study: The public TCR beta signatures pointed to both CMV infection and matching HLA type.

Findings and limits, study-wide: Dominating the ex vivo response were HLA-C-restricted CMV-specific TCR beta clonotypes. Cumulative public TCR beta family frequency identified CMV carriers with the relevant HLA.

Trimming left V 0 bases short and J 0 bases short, with 6 bases between. Germline assignment: CDR1 SGHRS and CDR2 YFSETQ. The CDR3 has 14 residues. TCRdb re-called the reads with MiXCR, one entry per CDR3 protein. The sample includes 200,000 to 250,000 distinct CDR3 sequences, approximately 24% of them seen just once. Note on this clonotype: Its antigen is not known.

The TCR comes from a human donor in good health (CMV status not recorded). Some clones in this sample may be carry-over from other donors' samples. The sequenced sample consisted of CD8+ T cells from PBMCs. This chain connects TRBV5-1 to TRBJ1-1; D remains unclear. The CDR3 loop is CASSLEQMNTEAFF. CDR3 DNA sequence: TGCGCCAGCAGCTTGGAACAGATGAACACTGAAGCTTTCTTT.